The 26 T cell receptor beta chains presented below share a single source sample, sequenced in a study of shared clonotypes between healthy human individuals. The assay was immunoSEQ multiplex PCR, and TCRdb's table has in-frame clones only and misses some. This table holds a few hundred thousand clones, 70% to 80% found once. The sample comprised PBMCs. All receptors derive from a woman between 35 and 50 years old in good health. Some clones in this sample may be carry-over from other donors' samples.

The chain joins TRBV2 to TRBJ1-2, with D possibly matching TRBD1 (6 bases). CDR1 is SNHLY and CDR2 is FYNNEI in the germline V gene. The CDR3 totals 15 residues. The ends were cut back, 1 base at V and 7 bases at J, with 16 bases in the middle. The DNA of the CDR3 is TGTGCCAGCAGTGAAGTAGGAACAGGGCATGGTGGCTACACCTTC. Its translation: CASSEVGTGHGGYTF.

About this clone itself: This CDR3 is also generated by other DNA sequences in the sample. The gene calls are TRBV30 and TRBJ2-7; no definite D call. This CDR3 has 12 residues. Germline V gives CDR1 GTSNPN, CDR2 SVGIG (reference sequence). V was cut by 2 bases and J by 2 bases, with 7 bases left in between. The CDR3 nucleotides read TGTGCCTGGAGTTTACTTACCTACGAGCAGTACTTC. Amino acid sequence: CAWSLLTYEQYF. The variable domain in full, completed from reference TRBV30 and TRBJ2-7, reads SQTIHQWPATLVQPVGSPLSLECTVEGTSNPNLYWYRQAAGRGLQLLFYSVGIGQISSEVPQNLSASRPQDRQFILSSKKLLLSDSGFYLCAWSLLTYEQYFGPGTRLTVT.

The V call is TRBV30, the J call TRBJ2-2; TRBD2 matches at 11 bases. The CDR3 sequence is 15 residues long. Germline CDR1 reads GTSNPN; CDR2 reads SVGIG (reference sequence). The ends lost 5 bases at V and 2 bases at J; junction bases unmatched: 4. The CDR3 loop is CAWGRLAGNTGELFF. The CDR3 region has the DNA TGTGCCTGGGGGCGACTAGCGGGAAACACCGGGGAGCTGTTTTTT.

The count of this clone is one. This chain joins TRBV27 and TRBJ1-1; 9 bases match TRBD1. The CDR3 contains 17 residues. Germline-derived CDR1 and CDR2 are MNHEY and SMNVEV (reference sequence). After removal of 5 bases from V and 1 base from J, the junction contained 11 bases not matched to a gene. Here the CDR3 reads CASSPDRGSIWNTEAFF. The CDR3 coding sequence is TGTGCCAGCAGTCCGGACAGGGGTTCCATATGGAACACTGAAGCTTTCTTT.

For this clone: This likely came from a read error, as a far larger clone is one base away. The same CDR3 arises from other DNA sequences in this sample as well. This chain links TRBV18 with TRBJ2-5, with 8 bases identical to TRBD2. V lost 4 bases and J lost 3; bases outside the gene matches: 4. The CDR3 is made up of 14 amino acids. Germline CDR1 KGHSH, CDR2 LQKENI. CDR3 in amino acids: CASSRSAGEETQYF. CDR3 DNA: TGTGCCAGCTCACGATCAGCGGGAGAAGAGACCCAGTACTTC.

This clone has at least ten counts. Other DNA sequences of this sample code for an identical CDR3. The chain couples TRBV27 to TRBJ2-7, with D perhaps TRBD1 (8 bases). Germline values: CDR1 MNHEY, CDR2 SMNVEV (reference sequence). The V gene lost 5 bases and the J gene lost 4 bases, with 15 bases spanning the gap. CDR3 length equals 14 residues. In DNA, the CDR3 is TGTGCCAGCAGTAAACAGGGGGAGGGTTACGAGCAGTACTTC. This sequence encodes CASSKQGEGYEQYF.

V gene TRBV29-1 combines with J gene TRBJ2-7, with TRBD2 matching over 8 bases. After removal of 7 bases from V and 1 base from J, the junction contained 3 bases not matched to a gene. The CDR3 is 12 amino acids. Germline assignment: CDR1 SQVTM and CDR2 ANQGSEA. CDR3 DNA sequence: TGCAGCGCGAGCGGGAGTTCCTACGAGCAGTACTTC. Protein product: CSASGSSYEQYF.

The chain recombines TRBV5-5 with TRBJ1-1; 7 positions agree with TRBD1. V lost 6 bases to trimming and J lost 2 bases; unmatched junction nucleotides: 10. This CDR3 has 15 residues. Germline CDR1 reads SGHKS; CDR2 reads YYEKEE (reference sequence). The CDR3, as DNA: TGTGCCAGCAACAAGGGGGCGCAGGGCAACACTGAAGCTTTCTTT. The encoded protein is CASNKGAQGNTEAFF.

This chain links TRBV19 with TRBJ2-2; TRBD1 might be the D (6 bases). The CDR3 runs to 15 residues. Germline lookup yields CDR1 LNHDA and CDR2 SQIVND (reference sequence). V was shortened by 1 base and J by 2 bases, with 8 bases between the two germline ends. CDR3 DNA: TGTGCCAGTAGTATAGCGGGACACAACACCGGGGAGCTGTTTTTT. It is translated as CASSIAGHNTGELFF.

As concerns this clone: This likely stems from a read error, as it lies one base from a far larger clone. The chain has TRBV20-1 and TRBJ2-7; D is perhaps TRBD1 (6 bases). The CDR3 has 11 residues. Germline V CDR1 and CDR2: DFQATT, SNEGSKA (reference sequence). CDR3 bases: TGCGGTGCTGGGGGCCCCTACGAGCAGTACTTC. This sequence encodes CGAGGPYEQYF.

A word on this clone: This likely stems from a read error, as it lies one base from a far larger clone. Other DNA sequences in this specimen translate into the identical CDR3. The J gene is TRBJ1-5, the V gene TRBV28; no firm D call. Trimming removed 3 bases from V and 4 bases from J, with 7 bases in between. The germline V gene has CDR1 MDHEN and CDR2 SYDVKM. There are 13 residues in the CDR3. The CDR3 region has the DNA TGTGCCAGCAGTTTTTTGGGAAATCAGCCCCAGCATTTT. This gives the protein CASSFLGNQPQHF.

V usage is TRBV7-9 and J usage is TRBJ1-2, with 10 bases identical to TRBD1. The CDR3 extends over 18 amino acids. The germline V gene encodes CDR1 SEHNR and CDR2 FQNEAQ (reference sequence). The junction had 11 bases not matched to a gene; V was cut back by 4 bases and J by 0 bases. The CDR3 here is CASSSHPGQGNSNYGYTF. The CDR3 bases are TGTGCCAGCAGCTCACACCCGGGACAGGGGAACTCTAACTATGGCTACACCTTC.

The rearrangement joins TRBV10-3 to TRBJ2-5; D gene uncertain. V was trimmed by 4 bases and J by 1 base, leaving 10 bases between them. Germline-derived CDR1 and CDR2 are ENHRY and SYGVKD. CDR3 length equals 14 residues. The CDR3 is CAISGSKAQETQYF. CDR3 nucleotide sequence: TGTGCCATCAGTGGGTCGAAAGCCCAAGAGACCCAGTACTTC.

The CDR3 loop is CASSQERRPSTDTQYF. The CDR3 bases are TGTGCCAGCAGCCAAGAAAGGAGGCCAAGCACAGATACGCAGTATTTT. This chain joins TRBV4-2 and TRBJ2-3, with D tentatively TRBD2 (5 bases). The CDR3 runs 16 residues. V gave up 0 bases and J gave up 0 bases, with 10 bases separating them. CDR1 and CDR2 (germline): LGHNA, YNFKEQ.

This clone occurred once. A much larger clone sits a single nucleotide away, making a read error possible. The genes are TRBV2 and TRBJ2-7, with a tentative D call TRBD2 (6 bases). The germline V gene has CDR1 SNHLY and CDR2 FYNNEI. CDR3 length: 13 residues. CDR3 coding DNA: TGTGCTGCGTTTGGGGGGAATTACTACGAGCAGTACTTC. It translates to CAAFGGNYYEQYF.

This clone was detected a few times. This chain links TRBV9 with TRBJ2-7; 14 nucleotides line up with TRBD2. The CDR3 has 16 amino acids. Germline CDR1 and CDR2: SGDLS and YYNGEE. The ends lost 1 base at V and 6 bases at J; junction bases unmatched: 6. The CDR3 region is CASSVYGTSGRGEQYF. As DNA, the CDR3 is TGTGCCAGCAGCGTATACGGGACTAGCGGGAGAGGCGAGCAGTACTTC.

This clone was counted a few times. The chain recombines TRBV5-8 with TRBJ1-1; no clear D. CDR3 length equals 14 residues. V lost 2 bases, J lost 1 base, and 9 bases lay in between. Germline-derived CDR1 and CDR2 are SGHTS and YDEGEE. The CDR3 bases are TGTGCCAGCAGCTTCGGGATAAGGAACACTGAAGCTTTCTTT. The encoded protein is CASSFGIRNTEAFF.

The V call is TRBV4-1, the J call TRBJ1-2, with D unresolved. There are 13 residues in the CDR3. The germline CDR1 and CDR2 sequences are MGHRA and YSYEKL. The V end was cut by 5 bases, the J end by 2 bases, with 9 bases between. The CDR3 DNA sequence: TGCGCCAGCAGCAGAAACCCCAACTATGGCTACACCTTC. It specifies CASSRNPNYGYTF.

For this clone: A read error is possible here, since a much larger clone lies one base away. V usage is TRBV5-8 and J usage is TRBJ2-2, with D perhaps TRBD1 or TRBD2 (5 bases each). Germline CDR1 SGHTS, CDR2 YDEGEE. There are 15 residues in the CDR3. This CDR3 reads CASREGTEYTGEPFF. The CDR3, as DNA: TGTGCCAGCAGAGAAGGGACGGAATACACCGGGGAGCCGTTTTTT.

The CDR3: CASSSPPEKLFF. As DNA, the CDR3 is TGTGCCAGCAGCTCCCCCCCGGAAAAACTGTTTTTT. The V call is TRBV7-2, the J call TRBJ1-4, with no clear D. The ends were cut back, 4 bases at V and 8 bases at J, with 8 bases in the middle. Germline CDR1 is SGHTA and CDR2 is FQGNSA. The CDR3 totals 12 residues.

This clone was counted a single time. The CDR3 is CASSQPWGSSYNEQFF. The CDR3 DNA is TGCGCCAGCAGCCAACCCTGGGGGAGCTCCTACAATGAGCAGTTCTTC. The J gene is TRBJ2-1, the V gene TRBV4-1; the D call may be TRBD1 or TRBD2 (5 bases each). CDR1 and CDR2 from the germline V gene are MGHRA and YSYEKL. The CDR3 runs 16 residues. Trimming pared 2 bases from V and 0 bases from J, leaving 11 bases between.

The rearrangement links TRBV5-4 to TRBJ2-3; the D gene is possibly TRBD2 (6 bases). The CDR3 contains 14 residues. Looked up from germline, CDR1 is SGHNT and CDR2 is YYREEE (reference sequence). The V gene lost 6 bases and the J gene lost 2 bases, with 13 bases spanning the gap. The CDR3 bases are TGTGCCAGCACCCCCTCTAGCGCCACAGATACGCAGTATTTT. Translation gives CASTPSSATDTQYF.

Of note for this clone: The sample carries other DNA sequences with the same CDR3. The CDR3 loop reads CASSVDGASYEQYF. The CDR3 DNA follows: TGTGCCAGCAGCGTAGATGGGGCCTCCTACGAGCAGTACTTC. The chain carries TRBV9 and TRBJ2-7; a weak D match, TRBD1 (5 bases). Germline assignment: CDR1 SGDLS and CDR2 YYNGEE. The CDR3 spans 14 residues. The V gene lost 0 bases and the J gene lost 0 bases, with 7 bases spanning the gap.

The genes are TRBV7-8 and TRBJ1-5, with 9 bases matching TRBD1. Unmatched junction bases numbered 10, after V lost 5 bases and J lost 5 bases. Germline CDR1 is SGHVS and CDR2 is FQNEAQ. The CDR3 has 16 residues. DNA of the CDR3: TGTGCCAGCAGCCGAAACAGGGGGCAGCCGGATCAGCCCCAGCATTTT. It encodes CASSRNRGQPDQPQHF. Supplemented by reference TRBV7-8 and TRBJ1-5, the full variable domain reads GAGVSQSPRYKVAKRGQDVALRCDPISGHVSLFWYQQALGQGPEFLTYFQNEAQLDKSGLPSDRFFAERPEGSVSTLKIQRTQQEDSAVYLCASSRNRGQPDQPQHFGDGTRLSIL.

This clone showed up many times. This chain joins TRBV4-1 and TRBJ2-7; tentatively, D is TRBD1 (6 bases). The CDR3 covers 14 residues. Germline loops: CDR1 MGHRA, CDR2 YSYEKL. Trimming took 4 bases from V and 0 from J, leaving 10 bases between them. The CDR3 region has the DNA TGCGCCAGCAGCCTTGCAGGGGCCTCCTACGAGCAGTACTTC. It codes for CASSLAGASYEQYF.

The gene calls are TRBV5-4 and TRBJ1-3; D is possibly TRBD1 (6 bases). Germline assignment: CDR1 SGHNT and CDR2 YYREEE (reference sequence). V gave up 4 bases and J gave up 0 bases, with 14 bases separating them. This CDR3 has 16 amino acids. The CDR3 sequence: CASSQGQRFSGNTIYF. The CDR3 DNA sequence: TGTGCCAGCAGCCAAGGACAGAGATTCTCTGGAAACACCATATATTTT.